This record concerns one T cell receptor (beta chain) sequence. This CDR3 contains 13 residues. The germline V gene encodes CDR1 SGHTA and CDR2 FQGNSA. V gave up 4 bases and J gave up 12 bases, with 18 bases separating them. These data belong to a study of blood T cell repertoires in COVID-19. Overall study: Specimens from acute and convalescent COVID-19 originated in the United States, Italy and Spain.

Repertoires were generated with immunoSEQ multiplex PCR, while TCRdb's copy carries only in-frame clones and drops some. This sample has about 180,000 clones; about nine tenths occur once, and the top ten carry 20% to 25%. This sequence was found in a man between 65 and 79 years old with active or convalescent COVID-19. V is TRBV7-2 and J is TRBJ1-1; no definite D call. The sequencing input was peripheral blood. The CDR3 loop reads CASSSLARGATFF. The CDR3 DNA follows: TGTGCCAGCAGCTCCCTAGCTCGGGGAGCGACTTTCTTT.